These T cell receptor beta chains were read from a single sample in a study of blood T cell repertoires in COVID-19. The assay was immunoSEQ multiplex PCR, and TCRdb's table has in-frame clones only and misses some. The sample yields 200,000 to 250,000 clones, over 75% seen once. The material sequenced was peripheral blood. Source of these receptors: a woman aged 35 to 49 with acute or convalescent COVID-19. The CDR3 runs from the conserved cysteine through the conserved F or W. Fields, in order: V gene, J gene, clone size, D gene, CDR3 protein, CDR3 DNA. The D gene is left open where the match is weak. Only some rows state a clone size, as once, few, many or a class for expanded clones.

V: TRBV19
J: TRBJ1-2
size: NA
D: TRBD1
CDR3: CATARGTGANYGYTF
DNA: TGTGCCACCGCACGGGGCACAGGGGCTAACTATGGCTACACCTTC

V: TRBV12-5
J: TRBJ2-1
size: NA
D: NA
CDR3: CASGLVLGREINEQFF
DNA: TGTGCTAGTGGTTTGGTACTGGGCAGGGAAATCAATGAGCAGTTCTTC

V: TRBV19
J: TRBJ1-1
size: once
D: TRBD1
CDR3: CASSMVTGGPYEAFF
DNA: TGTGCCAGTAGTATGGTGACAGGGGGTCCCTATGAAGCTTTCTTT

V: TRBV9
J: TRBJ1-2
size: NA
D: NA
CDR3: CASSPWTVDGYTF
DNA: TGTGCCAGCAGCCCCTGGACAGTAGACGGCTACACCTTC

V: TRBV6-6
J: TRBJ1-2
size: NA
D: NA
CDR3: CASSARVYYGYTF
DNA: TGTGCCAGCAGTGCCCGGGTCTACTATGGCTACACCTTC

V: TRBV6-6
J: TRBJ1-2
size: NA
D: TRBD1
CDR3: CASRDRNYGYTF
DNA: TGTGCCAGCAGGGACAGGAACTATGGCTACACCTTC

V: TRBV9
J: TRBJ1-6
size: NA
D: NA
CDR3: CASSVAGSVEPLHF
DNA: TGTGCCAGCAGCGTAGCTGGGAGCGTGGAACCCCTCCACTTT

V: TRBV19
J: TRBJ1-5
size: NA
D: TRBD1
CDR3: CASSIHRDRHNQPQHF
DNA: TGTGCCAGTAGTATACACCGGGACAGGCACAATCAGCCCCAGCATTTT

V: TRBV2
J: TRBJ2-1
size: NA
D: NA
CDR3: CASSSVGGNEQFF
DNA: TGTGCCAGCAGTTCCGTCGGGGGCAATGAGCAGTTCTTC

V: TRBV19
J: TRBJ2-3
size: once
D: NA
CDR3: CASSIGDITDTQYF
DNA: TGTGCCAGTAGTATAGGGGACATCACAGATACGCAGTATTTT

V: TRBV12-3/TRBV12-4
J: TRBJ1-5
size: few
D: NA
CDR3: CASKGAYQPQHF
DNA: TGTGCCAGCAAAGGGGCCTATCAGCCCCAGCATTTT

V: TRBV5-1
J: TRBJ1-1
size: NA
D: NA
CDR3: CASSLALGRNTEAFF
DNA: TGCGCCAGCAGCTTGGCCTTAGGGAGGAACACTGAAGCTTTCTTT

V: TRBV11-2
J: TRBJ2-3
size: NA
D: NA
CDR3: CASSLVSVADTQYF
DNA: TGTGCCAGCAGCTTAGTTAGCGTAGCAGATACGCAGTATTTT

V: TRBV28
J: TRBJ1-5
size: NA
D: NA
CDR3: CASSPLTGEENQPQHF
DNA: TGTGCCAGCAGCCCACTGACAGGCGAGGAAAATCAGCCCCAGCATTTT

V: TRBV11-2
J: TRBJ1-1
size: NA
D: NA
CDR3: CASSSTQGLITEAFF
DNA: TGTGCCAGCAGCTCGACGCAGGGGTTAATAACTGAAGCTTTCTTT

V: TRBV5-5
J: TRBJ1-2
size: NA
D: TRBD1
CDR3: CASSSGGIYGYTF
DNA: TGTGCCAGCAGCTCAGGGGGAATCTATGGCTACACCTTC

V: TRBV19
J: TRBJ2-2
size: few
D: NA
CDR3: CASSAQTGTGELFF
DNA: TGTGCCAGTAGTGCCCAGACGGGCACCGGGGAGCTGTTTTTT

V: TRBV9
J: TRBJ2-5
size: NA
D: TRBD1
CDR3: CASSHHPPGQGLETQYF
DNA: TGTGCCAGCAGCCATCACCCACCGGGACAGGGCTTGGAGACCCAGTACTTC

V: TRBV7-6
J: TRBJ2-1
size: NA
D: NA
CDR3: CASSFGGDEQFF
DNA: TGTGCCAGCAGCTTTGGCGGGGACGAGCAGTTCTTC

V: TRBV7-9
J: TRBJ1-2
size: NA
D: NA
CDR3: CASSPTEANYGYTF
DNA: TGTGCCAGCAGCCCGACTGAAGCTAACTATGGCTACACCTTC

V: TRBV7-2
J: TRBJ2-1
size: NA
D: TRBD2
CDR3: CASSPRTSGGFYNEQFF
DNA: TGTGCCAGCAGCCCTCGGACTAGCGGGGGGTTCTACAATGAGCAGTTCTTC

V: TRBV9
J: TRBJ1-5
size: NA
D: NA
CDR3: CASSVGEVQPQHF
DNA: TGTGCCAGCAGCGTAGGGGAGGTTCAGCCCCAGCATTTT

V: TRBV2
J: TRBJ1-2
size: NA
D: NA
CDR3: CASRRAGGNYGYTF
DNA: TGTGCCAGCAGGCGCGCAGGAGGTAACTATGGCTACACCTTC

V: TRBV5-1
J: TRBJ2-5
size: NA
D: TRBD2
CDR3: CASSLKVGGGAQRETQYF
DNA: TGCGCCAGCAGCTTGAAAGTAGGCGGGGGGGCACAGCGAGAGACCCAGTACTTC

V: TRBV25-1
J: TRBJ1-1
size: NA
D: TRBD1
CDR3: CASREQGANTEAFF
DNA: TGTGCCAGCAGGGAGCAGGGGGCGAACACTGAAGCTTTCTTT

V: TRBV6-5
J: TRBJ2-2
size: NA
D: TRBD2
CDR3: CASRASGLNTGELFF
DNA: TGTGCCAGCAGGGCTAGCGGATTGAACACCGGGGAGCTGTTTTTT

V: TRBV27
J: TRBJ1-1
size: NA
D: NA
CDR3: CASSPTVINTEAFF
DNA: TGTGCCAGCAGTCCCACAGTGATCAACACTGAAGCTTTCTTT

V: TRBV11-2
J: TRBJ2-1
size: NA
D: NA
CDR3: CASSLSGGDEQFF
DNA: TGTGCCAGCAGCCTCAGTGGGGGCGATGAGCAGTTCTTC

V: TRBV5-4
J: TRBJ1-2
size: NA
D: NA
CDR3: CASSRDPPYGYTF
DNA: TGTGCCAGCAGCCGAGATCCCCCATATGGCTACACCTTC